A selection of T cell receptor beta chains follows, all from one sample in a study of T-cell reconstitution after alpha-beta-depleted transplantation in children. A single record per CDR3 protein comes from TCRdb applying MiXCR to the PCR reads. The profile shows about 460,000 distinct CDR3 sequences, 9.5% to 15% of them singletons. The material sequenced was PBMCs from the stem cell graft donor, taken from the stem cell graft. Receptors originate from a human donor who donated a stem cell graft to a child with combined immunodeficiency. Each CDR3 is given with its conserved first and last residue. A D gene is named only where the DNA matches it firmly. Size is omitted from some rows. Given values are once, few, many or a class for expanded clones.

abundance	d_gene	v_gene	j_gene	CDR3aa	CDR3nt
.	TRBD1	TRBV11-2	TRBJ1-2	CASSSQGGVGGYTF	TGTGCCAGCAGCTCGCAGGGGGGGGTAGGTGGCTACACCTTC
many	.	TRBV6-5	TRBJ2-2	CASSYWAPVGGANTGELFF	TGTGCCAGCAGTTACTGGGCACCTGTTGGGGGCGCGAACACCGGGGAGCTGTTTTTT
.	TRBD1	TRBV11-3	TRBJ2-7	CASSPRQSGTGPYEQYF	TGTGCCAGCAGCCCCCGGCAATCCGGGACAGGGCCCTACGAGCAGTACTTC
.	TRBD2	TRBV6-5	TRBJ2-2	CASTPVGTTYTGELFF	TGTGCCAGCACCCCAGTGGGGACTACCTACACCGGGGAGCTGTTTTTT
few	TRBD1	TRBV12-3/TRBV12-4	TRBJ1-1	CASSLETGQNTEAFF	TGTGCCAGCAGCCTCGAGACAGGGCAGAACACTGAAGCTTTCTTT
.	.	TRBV12-3/TRBV12-4	TRBJ1-4	CASSLYQVEKLFF	TGTGCCAGCAGTTTGTATCAGGTTGAAAAACTGTTTTTT
few	.	TRBV20-1	TRBJ2-5	CSARPGTWYQETQYF	TGCAGTGCTAGACCCGGGACATGGTACCAAGAGACCCAGTACTTC
few	TRBD2	TRBV4-3	TRBJ2-1	CASGNSLAANEQFF	TGCGCCAGCGGAAATTCACTAGCGGCCAATGAGCAGTTCTTC
many	TRBD2	TRBV12-3/TRBV12-4	TRBJ2-7	CASSSPGLAFYEQYF	TGTGCCAGCAGTTCCCCGGGACTAGCCTTCTACGAGCAGTACTTC
few	TRBD1	TRBV20-1	TRBJ1-2	CSASRDSNYGYTF	TGCAGTGCTAGCCGGGACAGTAACTATGGCTACACCTTC
few	TRBD1	TRBV5-1	TRBJ2-7	CASSPGQGGHYEQYF	TGCGCCAGCAGCCCGGGACAGGGGGGCCACTACGAGCAGTACTTC
.	.	TRBV9	TRBJ2-1	CASGISNEQFF	TGTGCCAGCGGGATAAGCAATGAGCAGTTCTTC
few	.	TRBV11-2	TRBJ2-1	CASSLDGGYKISYNEQFF	TGTGCCAGCAGCTTAGATGGGGGCTATAAGATTTCCTACAATGAGCAGTTCTTC
.	TRBD2	TRBV9	TRBJ2-1	CASSVAGGGEQFF	TGTGCCAGCAGCGTAGCGGGAGGGGGTGAGCAGTTCTTC
few	.	TRBV20-1	TRBJ2-7	CSATLRSRGDEQYF	TGCAGTGCTACACTCCGCTCCAGGGGAGACGAGCAGTACTTC
.	.	TRBV30	TRBJ1-1	CAWSEGNEAFF	TGTGCCTGGAGTGAGGGTAATGAAGCTTTCTTT
.	.	TRBV20-1	TRBJ1-2	CSARDTANYGYTF	TGCAGTGCTAGAGATACAGCTAACTATGGCTACACCTTC
few	.	TRBV12-3/TRBV12-4	TRBJ2-6	CASSFQGGASGANVLTF	TGTGCCAGCAGTTTTCAGGGAGGTGCGTCTGGGGCCAACGTCCTGACTTTC
.	TRBD2	TRBV12-3/TRBV12-4	TRBJ2-7	CASGTSGTGEQYF	TGTGCCAGCGGAACTAGCGGGACCGGCGAGCAGTACTTC
few	.	TRBV7-2	TRBJ1-1	CASSFGVKDTEAFF	TGTGCCAGCAGCTTCGGTGTTAAGGACACTGAAGCTTTCTTT
many	.	TRBV24-1	TRBJ2-3	CATRGPVKGADTQYF	TGTGCCACCAGGGGGCCAGTAAAGGGCGCAGATACGCAGTATTTT
.	.	TRBV6-2/TRBV6-3	TRBJ1-3	CASSLWRAGNTIYF	TGTGCCAGCAGTTTGTGGAGGGCTGGAAACACCATATATTTT
few	.	TRBV30	TRBJ2-1	CAWTQGNEQFF	TGTGCCTGGACCCAGGGTAATGAGCAGTTCTTC
many	.	TRBV7-2	TRBJ2-3	CASTPVDRTDTQYF	TGTGCCAGCACCCCCGTGGATCGCACAGATACGCAGTATTTT
.	TRBD2	TRBV5-4	TRBJ2-1	CASSLQLVAGVLGEQFF	TGTGCCAGCAGCTTGCAACTAGTAGCGGGGGTTCTCGGTGAGCAGTTCTTC
.	.	TRBV6-5	TRBJ2-3	CASSYPPGPRTDTQYF	TGTGCCAGCAGTTACCCCCCCGGTCCCCGCACAGATACGCAGTATTTT
many	.	TRBV20-1	TRBJ1-1	CSARRQLETEAFF	TGCAGTGCTAGACGGCAACTCGAGACTGAAGCTTTCTTT
few	TRBD1	TRBV14	TRBJ2-1	CASSQPGQGVYEQFF	TGTGCCAGCAGCCAACCGGGACAGGGCGTCTATGAGCAGTTCTTC
.	TRBD1	TRBV12-3/TRBV12-4	TRBJ2-5	CASSPYRGHGETQYF	TGTGCCAGCAGTCCCTACAGGGGGCACGGAGAGACCCAGTACTTC
.	.	TRBV5-6	TRBJ2-7	CASSLAHPYEQYF	TGTGCCAGCAGCTTGGCTCATCCCTACGAGCAGTACTTC
.	.	TRBV7-3	TRBJ2-3	CASSRGPSTDTQYF	TGTGCCAGCAGCCGGGGGCCTAGCACAGATACGCAGTATTTT